This T cell receptor beta chain was sequenced during a study of T cell changes during pregnancy in multiple sclerosis. Produced via immunoSEQ multiplex PCR; TCRdb's table is partial and in-frame only. The sample has some 100,000 clones; around 93% are singletons. The sequences come from peripheral blood, collected after pregnancy. The clonotype originates from a female donor with multiple sclerosis, enrolled in a pregnancy study.

CDR3 nucleotide sequence: TGTGCCAGCAGTTACGGGACAGGGGGCGTCAAGCAGTACTTC. It is translated as CASSYGTGGVKQYF. The V and J genes are TRBV6-6 and TRBJ2-7, with 12 bases fitting TRBD1. CDR1 and CDR2 from the germline V gene are MNHNY and SVGAGI (reference sequence). V dropped 2 bases and J dropped 8; count of bases not matched to a gene: 4. The CDR3 is made up of 14 amino acids.